These T cell receptor beta chains were read from a single sample in a study of radiotherapy plus CTLA-4 blockade in lung cancer. Profiled with immunoSEQ multiplex PCR; TCRdb holds only in-frame clones, not every one. The profile shows roughly 50,000 clones, 70% to 90% of them singletons. Sequencing used peripheral blood, obtained from a patient treated with radiotherapy plus ipilimumab. Source of these receptors: a human donor with non-small cell lung cancer whose response to radiotherapy plus ipilimumab could not be evaluated. The CDR3 runs from the conserved cysteine through the conserved F or W. Each record gives: CDR3 length, J gene, V gene, CDR3 protein.

length: 14
J: TRBJ2-7
V: TRBV4-1
CDR3: CASSQERGRLEQYF

length: 15
J: TRBJ2-1
V: TRBV7-2
CDR3: CASSLGQGNGNEQFF

length: 13
J: TRBJ2-3
V: TRBV15
CDR3: CAIRDRGPDTQYF

length: 16
J: TRBJ2-7
V: TRBV30
CDR3: CAWSAYVPGTLYEQYF

length: 17
J: TRBJ2-1
V: TRBV6-1
CDR3: CASSVLSGTGGQNEQFF

length: 14
J: TRBJ2-7
V: TRBV29-1
CDR3: CSVESGLAGVEQYF

length: 14
J: TRBJ1-2
V: TRBV7-2
CDR3: CASSLSRQGYGYTF

length: 15
J: TRBJ2-2
V: TRBV5-1
CDR3: CASISIAGAPGELFF

length: 14
J: TRBJ2-1
V: TRBV10-2
CDR3: CASRDRGVYNEQFF

length: 12
J: TRBJ1-2
V: TRBV7-2
CDR3: CASSFYGGGYTF

length: 15
J: TRBJ2-5
V: TRBV7-9
CDR3: CASSLPTTSGETQYF

length: 18
J: TRBJ2-2
V: TRBV7-2
CDR3: CASSLGPSGSRNTGELFF

length: 12
J: TRBJ2-3
V: TRBV7-2
CDR3: CASSFVTDTQYF

length: 15
J: TRBJ1-6
V: TRBV5-6
CDR3: CASSSRDRGNSPLHF

length: 14
J: TRBJ1-1
V: TRBV18
CDR3: CASSLRGGNTEAFF

length: 16
J: TRBJ2-1
V: TRBV7-2
CDR3: CASSLGAGVSYNEQFF

length: 13
J: TRBJ1-5
V: TRBV28
CDR3: CASTDQVNQPQHF

length: 17
J: TRBJ1-1
V: TRBV11-2
CDR3: CASSLDPLNPLNTEAFF

length: 14
J: TRBJ2-7
V: TRBV6-6
CDR3: CASTRTSGTYEQYF

length: 14
J: TRBJ1-3
V: TRBV5-1
CDR3: CASSSGLGGNTIYF

length: 15
J: TRBJ2-5
V: TRBV7-8
CDR3: CASSSGLAYQETQYF

length: 19
J: TRBJ2-6
V: TRBV27
CDR3: CASSPGTSGRYSGANVLTF

length: 16
J: TRBJ2-5
V: TRBV7-2
CDR3: CASSPSFHQTGSAQYF

length: 13
J: TRBJ2-5
V: TRBV18
CDR3: CASSAVEGETQYF

length: 13
J: TRBJ1-2
V: TRBV5-6
CDR3: CASSLSVIYGYTF

length: 15
J: TRBJ1-1
V: TRBV9
CDR3: CASSVEGQGATEAFF

length: 13
J: TRBJ1-1
V: TRBV7-2
CDR3: CASSPGGSLEAFF

length: 14
J: TRBJ2-3
V: TRBV19
CDR3: CASNRQREADTQYF

length: 15
J: TRBJ2-4
V: TRBV7-2
CDR3: CASSLRTEGGSIQYF

length: 15
J: TRBJ1-5
V: TRBV19
CDR3: CASSMSGQGGQPQHF

length: 14
J: TRBJ1-2
V: TRBV27
CDR3: CASSFGGRNYGYTF

length: 13
J: TRBJ1-2
V: TRBV28
CDR3: CASKTGTNYGYTF

length: 16
J: TRBJ2-3
V: TRBV9
CDR3: CASSDRLAGTTDTQYF

length: 14
J: TRBJ2-5
V: TRBV28
CDR3: CASSLSGESMTQYF

length: 14
J: TRBJ2-3
V: TRBV5-5
CDR3: CASSLDLLTDTQYF

length: 17
J: TRBJ2-7
V: TRBV5-4
CDR3: CASSLQSYGGRYVKQYF

length: 13
J: TRBJ2-5
V: TRBV5-6
CDR3: CASTLTRRETQYF

length: 15
J: TRBJ2-5
V: TRBV2
CDR3: CASSGQGRVTETQYF

length: 17
J: TRBJ2-2
V: TRBV7-6
CDR3: CASSYRPGLAIIGELFF

length: 16
J: TRBJ2-7
V: TRBV4-3
CDR3: CASSQGQHYPPYEQYF

length: 12
J: TRBJ1-4
V: TRBV29-1
CDR3: CSVQGANEKLFF

length: 15
J: TRBJ1-1
V: TRBV6-6
CDR3: CASSDRQGEITEAFF

length: 18
J: TRBJ2-7
V: TRBV7-3
CDR3: CASSSLIDRARGVPEQYF

length: 13
J: TRBJ1-2
V: TRBV6-6
CDR3: CASAGTKRYGYTF

length: 15
J: TRBJ2-7
V: TRBV7-2
CDR3: CASSSSGTGSYEQYF

length: 15
J: TRBJ2-1
V: TRBV5-4
CDR3: CASSSMDRLGNEQFF

length: 17
J: TRBJ2-6
V: TRBV27
CDR3: CASSLQGRPSGANVLTF

length: 19
J: TRBJ2-3
V: TRBV28
CDR3: CASSLWETAGGASTDTQYF

length: 16
J: TRBJ2-3
V: TRBV30
CDR3: CAWSSDRGISTDTQYF

length: 17
J: TRBJ2-3
V: TRBV28
CDR3: CASSLSPEVKDTDTQYF